This T cell receptor beta chain appears in the sequencing data of a study of blood T cells in healthy people across ages. A second PCR, run for roughly 7 to 12 cycles, used a sample-barcoded 5' primer plus a J-beta primer mix. TCRdb recomputed calls from the 5' RACE reads with MiXCR, one row per CDR3 protein. The profile shows 750,000 to 950,000 distinct CDR3 sequences, 25% to 30% of them singletons. Notes on this clonotype: One junction end disagrees with the germline gene, perhaps due to a read error.

This CDR3 has 18 amino acids. The germline CDR1 and CDR2 sequences are MGHRA and YSYEKL. A further study also used this sample, focusing on T cells of mothers and their children. That source adds: Samples were provided by three healthy Caucasian mothers and their six children. TCR recombination output is shaped by thymic selection similarly in related and unrelated pairs.

The chain recombines TRBV4-1 with TRBJ2-1; 14 bases fit TRBD2. The clonotype was recovered from a boy aged 5-17 years in good health. Material: blood. The CDR3 is CASSQDRGLAGAYSEQFF. For the CDR3, the DNA is TGCGCCAGCAGCCAAGATCGGGGACTAGCGGGGGCCTACAGTGAGCAGTTCTTC.